Detailed here is one T cell receptor beta chain. The target of this receptor is not known. No much larger clone exists at a distance of one base, and base qualities are not known. This entry comes from a study of T cell responses to AZD1222 COVID-19 vaccine (TCRdb year 2021). Concerning the study at large: A total of 230 or so trial participants underwent TCR sequencing, of whom about 210 received two doses of AZD1222 and around 26 received two doses of the MenACWY control vaccine. Trial participants were enrolled by age into 18-55, 56-69 and 70-plus year subgroups, with roughly 160, 29 and 62 TCR-sequenced participants respectively.

The CDR3 regions of human TCRbeta chains were analyzed by immunosequencing. Per the source publication's procedure: Repertoire TCRs were checked for matches against a reference library of SARS-CoV-2-specific TCRs that had been generated using the MIRA antigen-specificity platform. Breadth meant the fraction of unique TCRs that were SARS-CoV-2-associated, whereas depth meant the fraction of total T cells that were SARS-CoV-2-associated. Using the MIRA data, each spike-specific TCR was assigned both to the spike region to which the TCR was reactive and to a CD4 or CD8 class. Log10-transformed breadth and depth values were compared by one-way ANOVA with Sidak's multiple comparisons tests. TCRdb took this table from immuneACCESS and kept in-frame rearrangements with V and J called. Such tables lack part of the clones; where checked against another copy, unresolved V genes explain under half of the gap, and the rest is unexplained. V, J and clone size are taken as reported in that table, and D and trimming were inferred from the DNA itself. Counted in this sample were about 200,000 clones; roughly nine tenths of them appeared once. The top ten hold 3% to 3.5% of the sample.

This specimen's time point label, per the study, means: about 28 days (+/-7) after the second vaccine dose. AZD1222 recipients given second doses at about 4 weeks or at about 12 weeks were pooled, since spike-specific TCR depth and breadth were not found to differ between the two schedules. Vaccinee samples came from UK trials COV001 and COV002, including a single-blind randomized controlled phase 2/3 trial of AZD1222 (ChAdOx1 nCoV-19) in healthy adults. Trial participant PBMC samples were collected at day 0 and day 28 after the second dose for TCRbeta chain sequencing. Results and caveats for the whole study, not just this receptor: Because no samples from the day 14 peak response were available, repertoires could be characterized only after the peak T cell response. Participants were mostly white British, with more females than males. The authors suggested clonal diversity may have been underestimated. Vaccine-associated CD4 TCRs spanned the whole spike protein, with dominant responses in regions 160-218 and 743-854. Epitopes outside the regions mutated in the B.1.351 and B.1.1.7 variants were reportedly recognized by nearly half of the unique spike-specific TCRs. Spike-specific TCR breadth and depth rose significantly after two AZD1222 doses compared with day 0 and with MenACWY recipients. In the small 56-69-year group, the increase in depth fell short of significance, most likely because of low power. Conclusions about previously exposed vaccinees are limited, since just six or seven AZD1222 recipients were seropositive for SARS-CoV-2 at baseline.

V and J are truncated by 7 bases and 10 bases respectively, leaving an intervening sequence of 14 bases. Counted from cysteine to phenylalanine, this CDR3 has 12 amino acids. Just CDR3 DNA is preserved here, 36 bases in frame from base 1. From the germline V gene, CDR1 is MNHEY and CDR2 is SVGAGI. The clonotype originates from an adult who received the AZD1222 COVID-19 vaccine. This specimen consisted of peripheral blood, obtained 28 days after the second AZD1222 dose. This receptor chain uses TRBV6-5 and TRBJ2-1, with TRBD2 as a weak D call on 6 bases. The DNA sequence is given as TGTGCCAGCACCGGTGGGAGGTGGGAGCAGTTCTTC. This is translated as CASTGGRWEQFF.